One sample yielded the 7 T cell receptor beta chains listed below, sequenced in a study of blood T cell repertoires in COVID-19. Data came from immunoSEQ multiplex PCR; TCRdb stores just in-frame clones and leaves some out. The sample shows hundreds of thousands of clones, 90% of them seen only once. The sample was peripheral blood. Every receptor here comes from a woman in her thirties or forties with COVID-19, enrolled during active disease.

This chain joins TRBV4-3 and TRBJ1-1; D call uncertain. With 0 bases removed from V and 0 bases from J, the gap between germline ends came to 11 bases. This CDR3 comprises 16 residues. CDR1 LGHNA and CDR2 YSLEER come from the germline V gene. The CDR3 here is CASSQDINSLNTEAFF. CDR3 DNA sequence: TGCGCCAGCAGCCAAGATATTAACAGCTTGAACACTGAAGCTTTCTTT.

The chain is built from TRBV30 and TRBJ2-5, with 9 bases identical to TRBD2. The germline V gene has CDR1 GTSNPN and CDR2 SVGIG (reference sequence). The trim removed 1 base at V and 4 bases at J, leaving 4 bases unmatched. The CDR3 sequence is 14 residues long. CDR3 nucleotide sequence: TGTGCCTGGAGTGAGGGACTAGCCCCAGAGACCCAGTACTTC. This translates into CAWSEGLAPETQYF.

The J gene is TRBJ1-4, the V gene TRBV7-6; 7 positions agree with TRBD1. Germline trimming cut 2 bases from V and 5 bases from J; bases unmatched to any gene: 5. Germline lookup yields CDR1 SGHVS and CDR2 FNYEAQ. The CDR3 length is 15 residues. CDR3 bases: TGTGCCAGCAGCTTAACAGGGGCCATCAATGAAAAACTGTTTTTT. Residues: CASSLTGAINEKLFF.

The chain recombines TRBV27 with TRBJ2-1; 7 bases agree with TRBD1. The germline V gene encodes CDR1 MNHEY and CDR2 SMNVEV (reference sequence). The J segment lost 5 bases and the V segment lost 5 bases, leaving 9 bases of the junction unmatched. CDR3 length: 15 amino acids. CDR3 sequence: CASSKTPDRDNEQFF. CDR3 coding DNA: TGTGCCAGCAGTAAGACCCCTGACAGGGACAATGAGCAGTTCTTC.

The J gene is TRBJ2-1, the V gene TRBV6-2 or TRBV6-3; 10 nucleotides match TRBD2. Germline CDR1 reads MNHEY; CDR2 reads SVGEGT. This CDR3 is 16 amino acids long. V gave up 6 bases and J gave up 4 bases; unmatched junction bases: 9. The CDR3 region has the DNA TGTGCCAGCAGCCGAACCGGGACTAGCGCTTACAATGAGCAGTTCTTC. This codes for CASSRTGTSAYNEQFF.

The chain joins TRBV10-3 to TRBJ2-7; possibly TRBD1 for D (5 bases). CDR3 length equals 16 residues. Trimming removed 6 bases from V and 1 base from J, with 19 bases in between. The germline CDR1 and CDR2 sequences are ENHRY and SYGVKD. The CDR3 coding sequence is TGTGCCATCAGACTCGACCCTCCTAGGGGTTCCTACGAGCAGTACTTC. Its translation is CAIRLDPPRGSYEQYF.

CDR3 amino acids: CASSYLAGPQYF. CDR3 nucleotide sequence: TGTGCCAGCAGTTACCTGGCGGGGCCCCAGTACTTC. The V call is TRBV6-5, the J call TRBJ2-5; D is possibly TRBD2 (6 bases). Trimming cost V 2 bases and J 9 bases, with 10 bases left between them. The CDR3 extends over 12 amino acids. Per germline, CDR1 MNHEY and CDR2 SVGAGI.